This T cell receptor (beta chain) emerged from a study of blood T cell repertoires in COVID-19. Overall study: PBMCs, B-cell-depleted T cells, or T cells provided the cDNA or gDNA that made up the material.

V lost 1 base and J lost 0, with 9 bases in between. This CDR3 spans 16 amino acids. The germline CDR1 and CDR2 sequences are SEHNR and FQNEAQ (reference sequence). Libraries were prepared by immunoSEQ multiplex PCR; TCRdb keeps only in-frame clonotypes and omits some of them. The sample lists tens of thousands of clones; around 90% were seen once. The chain carries TRBV7-9 and TRBJ1-4, with unresolved D. The TCR originated in a woman older than 75 in a cohort sampled during active or convalescent COVID-19. Sequencing input: peripheral blood. CDR3 region: CASSLGQSATNEKLFF. CDR3 in DNA: TGTGCCAGCAGCTTAGGGCAGTCCGCAACTAATGAAAAACTGTTTTTT.